This T cell receptor beta chain was sequenced in a study of T cell responses to AZD1222 COVID-19 vaccine. Whole-study findings and limits: Spike was spanned by vaccine-associated CD4 TCRs, with dominance at 160-218 and 743-854. Spike-specific TCR repertoires showed rising breadth and depth after two AZD1222 doses.

Some clones are missing from TCRdb's copy, which holds only in-frame ones; the method was immunoSEQ multiplex PCR. The sample has 150,000 to 200,000 clones, about 88% seen once. Note on this clone: Its antigen is currently unknown.

The CDR3 has 15 amino acids. Trimming took off 6 bases at V and 3 bases at J, with 14 bases between the two ends. CDR1 MDHEN and CDR2 SYDVKM come from the germline V gene. Source: peripheral blood, taken 28 days after the second AZD1222 dose. The sequence came from an adult who received the AZD1222 COVID-19 vaccine. The chain recombines TRBV28 with TRBJ1-4, with a possible D match to TRBD1 (5 bases). In DNA, the CDR3 is TGTGCCAGCAGGCGCTCGAGACAGCCTAATGAAAAACTGTTTTTT. Encoded protein: CASRRSRQPNEKLFF.